This T cell receptor (beta chain) comes out of a study of Graves' ophthalmopathy and Graves' hyperthyroidism. Germline V lookup: CDR1 DFQATT, CDR2 SNEGSKA (reference sequence). The CDR3 spans 13 residues. Trimming removed 3 bases at V and 7 bases at J, with 16 bases between. The authors amplified TCR beta CDR3 regions from RNA transcripts. RT-PCR was first run with HTBI primers, then multiplex PCR in a second round. One entry per CDR3 protein, called by TCRdb with MiXCR from the multiplex PCR reads. The table shows hundreds of thousands of distinct CDR3 sequences, with about a fifth occurring only once.

The chain combines TRBV20-1 with TRBJ2-7; D call uncertain. This clonotype was sampled from a woman in her fifties or sixties with Graves' ophthalmopathy. Sequencing was carried out using peripheral blood. CDR3 residues: CSASFARPNEQYF. The DNA of the CDR3 is TGCAGTGCTAGTTTCGCAAGGCCTAATGAGCAGTACTTC.